This TCR beta chain was captured by sequencing in a study of cytomegalovirus exposure and HLA in healthy donors. Notes on the study in general: Investigators reported 164 TCR beta chains as tied to cytomegalovirus. It was found in a later analysis that first-cohort TCR clusters tended to co-occur in the 90 to 150 validation repertoires.

Regarding this clone: The target antigen is unknown.

The protocol was immunoSEQ multiplex PCR, while the TCRdb copy is restricted to in-frame clones and leaves out a portion. This sample yields 60,000 to 80,000 clones, of which around 94% are seen a single time; 3.2% belongs to the top ten. V was pared by 4 bases and J by 3 bases, with 13 bases between. The CDR3 runs to 14 residues. Germline lookup yields CDR1 MNHNS and CDR2 SASEGT. The V and J genes are TRBV6-1 and TRBJ2-7; D possibly corresponds to TRBD1 (6 bases). This receptor was obtained from a woman under 30 in good health and CMV-seropositive. Sequencing was carried out using PBMCs. The CDR3 DNA reads TGTGCCAGCAGTGCGGCCCAGGGGAACTACGAGCAGTACTTC. Its translation: CASSAAQGNYEQYF.